Presented here are 15 T cell receptor beta chains from one specimen sequenced in a study of early stage breast cancer tumors. Sequencing was performed with immunoSEQ multiplex PCR; in TCRdb, only in-frame clones are kept and a portion is missing. There are roughly 48,000 clones in the sample; about 83% occur only once, and roughly 1.4% lies in the top ten. Sequencing used blood. Receptors originate from a person in their fifties with breast cancer.

The chain uses TRBV19 and TRBJ2-6; weak D call: TRBD2 (7 bases). Germline V gives CDR1 LNHDA, CDR2 SQIVND (reference sequence). CDR3 size: 15 residues. V was trimmed by 6 bases and J by 2 bases, leaving 11 bases between them. CDR3 DNA: TGTGCCAGTAGGCCGGGGGGCCCTGGGGCCAACGTCCTGACTTTC. It specifies CASRPGGPGANVLTF.

This clone was seen only a few times. The CDR3, as DNA: TGTGCCAGCAGCGCCGGGACAGGGGGGAATGGCTACACCTTC. Protein sequence: CASSAGTGGNGYTF. The gene calls are TRBV7-2 and TRBJ1-2; 11 bases map to TRBD1. Germline V CDR1 and CDR2: SGHTA, FQGNSA. The CDR3 contains 14 residues. Trimming took 5 bases from V and 6 from J; bases not matched to a gene: 5.

This clone was detected once. The chain carries TRBV7-2 and TRBJ2-2, with D possibly being TRBD1 or TRBD2 (5 bases each). The V and J ends lost 4 bases and 1 base respectively, with 10 bases between them. Per the germline V gene, CDR1 is SGHTA and CDR2 is FQGNSA. The CDR3 totals 15 residues. CDR3 in DNA: TGTGCCAGCAGCTGGGGGATTTTGAACACCGGGGAGCTGTTTTTT. Amino acid sequence: CASSWGILNTGELFF.

The chain carries TRBV19 and TRBJ1-1; tentative D call: TRBD1 (6 bases). V was clipped by 7 bases and J by 9 bases, with 12 bases between them. Germline-derived CDR1 and CDR2 are LNHDA and SQIVND (reference sequence). This CDR3 spans 11 amino acids. For the CDR3, the DNA is TGTGCCAGTATAGGGGGGTCTCAAGCTTTCTTT. Protein product: CASIGGSQAFF.

The table lists this clone with a count of one. The chain combines TRBV6-1 with TRBJ2-1, with D possibly being TRBD2 (7 bases). The CDR3 is 19 residues long. Between the trimmed V and J ends, which lost 1 base and 0 bases, there was a span of 19 bases. Germline CDR1 reads MNHNS; CDR2 reads SASEGT. The CDR3 bases are TGTGCCAGCAGTGAAGAGTTGGCGGGGGCGACTCTCTCCTACAATGAGCAGTTCTTC. It specifies CASSEELAGATLSYNEQFF.

This clone was detected only once. The gene calls are TRBV18 and TRBJ2-7; D uncertain. The CDR3 is made up of 11 amino acids. V gave up 6 bases and J gave up 4 bases, with 7 bases separating them. CDR1 KGHSH and CDR2 LQKENI come from the germline V gene. CDR3 nucleotide sequence: TGTGCCAGCTCCAACGGTTACGAGCAGTACTTC. Amino acids: CASSNGYEQYF. Together with reference TRBV18 and TRBJ2-7, the CDR3 gives the full variable domain: NAGVMQNPRHLVRRRGQEARLRCSPMKGHSHVYWYRQLPEEGLKFMVYLQKENIIDESGMPKERFSAEFPKEGPSILRIQQVVRGDSAAYFCASSNGYEQYFGPGTRLTVT.

The genes are TRBV11-1 and TRBJ2-7; D call uncertain. Trimming removed 1 base at V and 3 bases at J, with 7 bases between. The V gene's germline CDR1 is SGHAT and CDR2 FQDESV (reference sequence). CDR3 length: 13 amino acids. CDR3 loop: CASSLDTHYEQYF. DNA of the CDR3: TGTGCCAGCAGCTTAGACACTCACTACGAGCAGTACTTC.

V gene TRBV5-6 combines with J gene TRBJ2-6; D is perhaps TRBD1 (5 bases). Germline assignment: CDR1 SGHDT and CDR2 YYEEEE. The CDR3 is made up of 16 amino acids. V lost 0 bases, J lost 2 bases, and 9 bases lay in between. CDR3 residues: CASSLGAGTGANVLTF. The DNA of the CDR3 is TGTGCCAGCAGCTTGGGGGCAGGGACTGGGGCCAACGTCCTGACTTTC.

The V call is TRBV6-6, the J call TRBJ1-1; no reliable D call. The CDR3 is 13 amino acids. The V end was cut by 7 bases, the J end by 3 bases, with 12 bases between. Germline V gene lookup returns CDR1 MNHNY and CDR2 SVGAGI (reference sequence). The CDR3 coding sequence is TGTGCCAGCATGACCTACATGGACACTGAAGCTTTCTTT. It specifies CASMTYMDTEAFF.

The chain couples TRBV28 to TRBJ1-5, with no clear D. CDR1 is MDHEN and CDR2 is SYDVKM in the germline V gene. V lost 4 bases to trimming and J lost 5 bases, with 12 bases between them. CDR3 size: 14 residues. The CDR3 spells CASSSQVPHQPQHF. For the CDR3, the DNA is TGTGCCAGCAGTTCCCAGGTTCCCCATCAGCCCCAGCATTTT.

Only one count was recorded for this clone. The chain combines TRBV5-1 with TRBJ2-5; D may correspond to TRBD1 or TRBD2 (6 bases each). The CDR3 length is 15 residues. The germline gives CDR1 SGHRS, CDR2 YFSETQ. V was cut by 4 bases and J by 3 bases, with 16 bases left in between. Here the CDR3 reads CASSPGWGAEETQYF. The DNA for the CDR3 is TGCGCCAGCAGCCCTGGATGGGGGGCCGAAGAGACCCAGTACTTC. Full variable domain (remainder filled in from reference TRBV5-1 and TRBJ2-5): KAGVTQTPRYLIKTRGQQVTLSCSPISGHRSVSWYQQTPGQGLQFLFEYFSETQRNKGNFPGRFSGRQFSNSRSEMNVSTLELGDSALYLCASSPGWGAEETQYFGPGTRLLVL.

CDR3 region: CASSFRWADTQYF. As DNA, the CDR3 is TGTGCCAGCAGTTTCAGATGGGCAGATACGCAGTATTTT. The V gene is TRBV2, the J gene TRBJ2-3; unclear D gene. The CDR3 covers 13 residues. Deletions cut 5 bases from V and 4 bases from J, with 10 bases between. Germline CDR1 and CDR2: SNHLY and FYNNEI.

The chain employs TRBV28 and TRBJ1-1; D ambiguous. Germline V gene lookup returns CDR1 MDHEN and CDR2 SYDVKM. The CDR3 totals 14 residues. Trimming took off 6 bases at V and 0 bases at J, with 11 bases between the two ends. Here the CDR3 reads CASSPILVNTEAFF. The CDR3 region has the DNA TGTGCCAGCAGCCCCATTTTGGTGAACACTGAAGCTTTCTTT.

The gene calls are TRBV9 and TRBJ1-3; no clear D gene. The V gene's germline CDR1 is SGDLS and CDR2 YYNGEE. The CDR3 is 14 amino acids. V lost 0 bases to trimming and J lost 4 bases, with 8 bases between them. CDR3 in DNA: TGTGCCAGCAGCGTAGAGGCTTACGGAAACACCATATATTTT. Residues: CASSVEAYGNTIYF.

The CDR3 DNA sequence: TGTGCCAGCAGCCCAGACAGGAACTATGGCTACACCTTC. This encodes CASSPDRNYGYTF. The V gene is TRBV13, the J gene TRBJ1-2; D possibly corresponds to TRBD1 (6 bases). CDR3 length: 13 residues. V lost 5 bases, J lost 2 bases, and 9 bases lay in between. CDR1 and CDR2 (germline): PRHDT, FYEKMQ (reference sequence).